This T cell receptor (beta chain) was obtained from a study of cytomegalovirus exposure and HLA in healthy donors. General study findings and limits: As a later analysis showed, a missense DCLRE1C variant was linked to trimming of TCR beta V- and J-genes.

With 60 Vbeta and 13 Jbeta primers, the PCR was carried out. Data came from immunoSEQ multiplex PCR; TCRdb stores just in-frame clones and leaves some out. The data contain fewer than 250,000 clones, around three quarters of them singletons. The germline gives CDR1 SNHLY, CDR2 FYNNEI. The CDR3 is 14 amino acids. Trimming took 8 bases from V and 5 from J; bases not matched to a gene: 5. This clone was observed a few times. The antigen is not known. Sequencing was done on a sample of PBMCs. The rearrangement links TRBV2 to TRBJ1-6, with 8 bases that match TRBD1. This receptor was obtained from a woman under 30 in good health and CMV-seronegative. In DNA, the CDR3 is TGTGCCAGCGGCAGGGGGCAGAATAATTCACCCCTCCACTTT. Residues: CASGRGQNNSPLHF. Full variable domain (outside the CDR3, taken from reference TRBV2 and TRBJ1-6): EPEVTQTPSHQVTQMGQEVILRCVPISNHLYFYWYRQILGQKVEFLVSFYNNEISEKSEIFDDQFSVERPDGSNFTLKIRSTKLEDSAMYFCASGRGQNNSPLHFGNGTRLTVT.